One sample yielded the 9 T cell receptor beta chains listed below, sequenced in a study of blood T cell repertoires in COVID-19. Here immunoSEQ multiplex PCR was the method, and the copy in TCRdb shows in-frame clones only, minus some. The sample yields some 240,000 clones, 70% to 90% seen once. Source material: PBMCs or T cells enriched from blood (not recorded which). These receptors were taken from a woman between 45 and 65 years old who had been exposed to COVID-19.

The chain joins TRBV5-5 to TRBJ2-3; no firm D call. V was clipped by 1 base and J by 5 bases, with 14 bases between them. The CDR3 consists of 15 residues. Germline values: CDR1 SGHKS, CDR2 YYEKEE (reference sequence). CDR3 nucleotide sequence: TGTGCCAGCAGCTTGCTTGACGGTGGCGGAGATACGCAGTATTTT. It yields the protein CASSLLDGGGDTQYF.

The J gene is TRBJ2-7, the V gene TRBV6-1; 7 bases are a match to TRBD1. The CDR3 totals 14 residues. V lost 8 bases, J lost 1 base, and 8 bases stayed unmatched. In germline, CDR1 is MNHNS, CDR2 SASEGT. The CDR3 loop reads CASGRTGPSYEQYF. CDR3 DNA: TGTGCCAGCGGAAGGACAGGACCATCCTACGAGCAGTACTTC.

CDR3 in amino acids: CASSLALRGPSTDTQYF. CDR3 in DNA: TGCGCCAGCAGCTTGGCATTGCGGGGGCCCAGCACAGATACGCAGTATTTT. The chain uses TRBV5-1 and TRBJ2-3; possibly TRBD2 for D (7 bases). Between the trimmed V and J ends, which lost 0 bases and 0 bases, there was a span of 14 bases. The CDR3 contains 17 residues. Per germline, CDR1 SGHRS and CDR2 YFSETQ.

The genes are TRBV7-9 and TRBJ1-2; D possibly corresponds to TRBD1 (5 bases). This CDR3 has 13 amino acids. V was trimmed by 1 base and J by 8 bases, leaving 11 bases between them. Germline loops: CDR1 SEHNR, CDR2 FQNEAQ (reference sequence). In nucleotides, the CDR3 is TGTGCCAGCAGCTTAGATTCGGGGGTCGGCTACACCTTC. Translation gives CASSLDSGVGYTF.

The chain links TRBV5-1 to TRBJ2-1; TRBD2 matches 9 bases. This CDR3 has 17 amino acids. V shed 3 bases, J shed 8 bases, and the junction held 15 bases outside the gene matches. The germline CDR1 and CDR2 sequences are SGHRS and YFSETQ. The CDR3 sequence is CASSSVPAGGSFHEQFF. As DNA, the CDR3 is TGCGCCAGCAGCTCTGTACCCGCGGGGGGGTCTTTTCATGAGCAGTTCTTC.

The chain links TRBV5-1 to TRBJ2-1; tentative D call: TRBD2 (6 bases). Per the germline V gene, CDR1 is SGHRS and CDR2 is YFSETQ. The CDR3 sequence is 14 residues long. V was shortened by 1 base and J by 8 bases, with 13 bases between the two germline ends. CDR3 bases: TGCGCCAGCAGCTTGCTCGGGGGACCCCATGAGCAGTTCTTC. Translated: CASSLLGGPHEQFF. The full variable domain, in which reference TRBV5-1 and TRBJ2-1 provide the parts outside the CDR3, is KAGVTQTPRYLIKTRGQQVTLSCSPISGHRSVSWYQQTPGQGLQFLFEYFSETQRNKGNFPGRFSGRQFSNSRSEMNVSTLELGDSALYLCASSLLGGPHEQFFGPGTRLTVL.

This clone was found a few times. The chain uses TRBV6-2 or TRBV6-3 and TRBJ1-4, with 9 positions matching TRBD1. J gave up 8 bases and V 4 bases, and 8 bases lay outside the gene matches. CDR1 MNHEY and CDR2 SVGEGT come from the germline V gene. This CDR3 contains 15 residues. The CDR3 DNA sequence: TGTGCCAGCAGTTCTCCCGGGACAGGGAAGGAAAAACTGTTTTTT. Residues: CASSSPGTGKEKLFF.

V and J are TRBV2 and TRBJ1-2; the D is unclear. Germline values: CDR1 SNHLY, CDR2 FYNNEI. With 7 bases removed from V and 5 bases from J, the gap between germline ends came to 11 bases. This CDR3 has 12 amino acids. CDR3 nucleotides: TGTGCCAGCAAGAATCCGGTTTATGGCTACACCTTC. Its translation: CASKNPVYGYTF. Variable domain in full (rest from reference TRBV2 and TRBJ1-2): EPEVTQTPSHQVTQMGQEVILRCVPISNHLYFYWYRQILGQKVEFLVSFYNNEISEKSEIFDDQFSVERPDGSNFTLKIRSTKLEDSAMYFCASKNPVYGYTFGSGTRLTVV.

This clone was observed a handful of times. The chain couples TRBV5-4 to TRBJ1-1; 7 bases line up with TRBD1. Germline V CDR1 and CDR2: SGHNT, YYREEE (reference sequence). The CDR3 has 15 residues. The V gene end was trimmed by 2 bases and the J gene end by 1 base; junction bases not matched to a gene: 5. The DNA for the CDR3 is TGTGCCAGCAGCTTAGAGACAGGGACGAACACTGAAGCTTTCTTT. This sequence encodes CASSLETGTNTEAFF.